This record covers a single TCR beta chain. No antigen is known for it. Per-nucleotide qualities are absent, and no much larger clonotype sits a single base away. The data stem from a study of technical replicates of blood from four donors (dated by TCRdb to 2017 to 2019). The library relied on the immunoSEQ multiplex PCR assay. The source is immuneACCESS, and TCRdb retained only in-frame sequences with V and J called. Part of the clones is not carried over; for the studies checked, unresolved V genes explain less than half of this, and the remainder is unexplained. In this sample the table shows 80,000 or so clones, around four fifths of which occur a single time. The ten biggest clones cover roughly 4% of the sample. Clipping removes 1 base from V and 5 bases from J, with 5 as the unmatched junction base count. Including cysteine and phenylalanine, the CDR3 has 15 amino acids. Left in the record is the CDR3 DNA by itself, 45 bases read in frame from the first base. The CDR1 and CDR2 encoded by the germline V gene (reference sequence) are SGHNT and YYREEE.

The rearranged segments are TRBV5-4 and TRBJ2-3; TRBD2 agrees with 9 junctional bases. The TCR was taken from a human donor in good health. Some clones in this sample may be carry-over from other donors' samples. Sequencing used PBMCs. The bases are TGTGCCAGCAGCTTGATACTAGCGGGTCTAGATACGCAGTATTTT. This codes for CASSLILAGLDTQYF.